Shown below are 8 T cell receptor beta chains from a single sample sequenced in a study of cytomegalovirus exposure and HLA in healthy donors (dated by TCRdb to 2016 to 2017). The library relied on the immunoSEQ multiplex PCR assay. For the multiplex PCR, a mixture combining 60 forward primers for TCR Vbeta segments and 13 reverse primers for TCR Jbeta segments was used. TCRdb took over this immuneACCESS table, retaining in-frame rearrangements with V and J assigned. Such tables are incomplete; in checked studies, under half of the missing clones stem from an unresolved V gene, and the remainder is unexplained. For this sample the table gives about 190,000 clones, of which 85% to 90% were detected only once. The ten biggest clones cover roughly 1.9% of the sample. Material for sequencing was PBMCs. Receptor source: a woman between 18 and 29 years old in good health and CMV-seronegative.

This chain uses TRBV2 with TRBJ1-2, with TRBD1 identical over 7 bases. CDR1 SNHLY and CDR2 FYNNEI come from the germline V gene. Trimming at V came to 6 bases and at J to 4 bases, leaving 8 bases not matched to a gene. The CDR3 totals 14 residues. CDR3 residues: CASRSKGAFYGYTF. The CDR3 nucleotides read TGTGCCAGCAGGTCCAAGGGGGCCTTCTATGGCTACACCTTC.

A remark on this clone: Other DNA sequences in the same sample also yield this CDR3. V usage is TRBV7-2 and J usage is TRBJ1-1; 7 positions agree with TRBD1. Germline CDR1 SGHTA, CDR2 FQGNSA. V lost 1 base to trimming and J lost 2 bases; unmatched junction nucleotides: 1. This CDR3 is built from 14 residues. This CDR3 reads CASSLVGGNTEAFF. The DNA for the CDR3 is TGTGCCAGCAGCTTAGTAGGGGGCAACACTGAAGCTTTCTTT. Based on the CDR3 plus reference TRBV7-2 and TRBJ1-1, the full variable domain is GAGVSQSPSNKVTEKGKDVELRCDPISGHTALYWYRQSLGQGLEFLIYFQGNSAPDKSGLPSDRFSAERTGGSVSTLTIQRTQQEDSAVYLCASSLVGGNTEAFFGQGTRLTVV.

This chain joins TRBV11-2 and TRBJ1-4; D remains unclear. V was cut by 1 base and J by 7 bases, with 7 bases left in between. This CDR3 is built from 13 residues. Per the germline V gene, CDR1 is SGHAT and CDR2 is FQNNGV. The CDR3 DNA follows: TGTGCCAGCAGCTTAGGATGGGCTGAAAAACTGTTTTTT. Encoded protein: CASSLGWAEKLFF. Using reference TRBV11-2 and TRBJ1-4 for the parts outside the CDR3, the full variable domain is EAGVAQSPRYKIIEKRQSVAFWCNPISGHATLYWYQQILGQGPKLLIQFQNNGVVDDSQLPKDRFSAERLKGVDSTLKIQPAKLEDSAVYLCASSLGWAEKLFFGSGTQLSVL.

J is TRBJ1-4 and V is TRBV5-1; D uncertain. The CDR3 is 17 residues long. V was pared by 0 bases and J by 0 bases, with 12 bases between. From germline, CDR1 is SGHRS and CDR2 YFSETQ. CDR3 in amino acids: CASSLGPPRATNEKLFF. CDR3 nucleotides: TGCGCCAGCAGCTTGGGACCCCCGCGGGCAACTAATGAAAAACTGTTTTTT.

This clone was found once. The chain links TRBV11-3 to TRBJ2-1, with D perhaps TRBD2 (5 bases). Germline lookup yields CDR1 SGHNT and CDR2 YENEEA. Deletions cut 5 bases from V and 10 bases from J, with 15 bases between. The CDR3 consists of 13 residues. The CDR3 DNA follows: TGTGCCAGCAGCCTGACCGGGATGGCGGAGCAGTTCTTC. It encodes CASSLTGMAEQFF.

V and J are TRBV5-4 and TRBJ2-1; maybe TRBD2 (5 bases). The CDR3 is made up of 15 amino acids. Germline loops: CDR1 SGHNT, CDR2 YYREEE (reference sequence). Trimming took 3 bases from V and 2 from J, leaving 12 bases between them. This CDR3 is CASSYYQTTYNEQFF. The CDR3 DNA sequence: TGTGCCAGCAGCTACTACCAGACTACCTACAATGAGCAGTTCTTC.

The chain has TRBV14 and TRBJ1-6, with D unclear. The CDR3 is 15 amino acids. The germline V and J ends were trimmed by 4 bases and 9 bases, with 16 bases remaining between them. CDR1 SGHDN and CDR2 FVKESK come from the germline V gene. Written as DNA, the CDR3 is TGTGCCAGCAGCCCCTTCTTGGCCCCCAGTTCACCCCTCCACTTT. Amino acid sequence: CASSPFLAPSSPLHF.

DNA for the CDR3: TGCAGCGCCTGCTGGGGCAGAGACACTGAAGCTTTCTTT. Its protein is CSACWGRDTEAFF. This chain uses TRBV29-1 with TRBJ1-1; the D gene is possibly TRBD1 (5 bases). Per the germline V gene, CDR1 is SQVTM and CDR2 is ANQGSEA. V was clipped by 7 bases and J by 3 bases, with 15 bases between them. The CDR3 is 13 residues long.